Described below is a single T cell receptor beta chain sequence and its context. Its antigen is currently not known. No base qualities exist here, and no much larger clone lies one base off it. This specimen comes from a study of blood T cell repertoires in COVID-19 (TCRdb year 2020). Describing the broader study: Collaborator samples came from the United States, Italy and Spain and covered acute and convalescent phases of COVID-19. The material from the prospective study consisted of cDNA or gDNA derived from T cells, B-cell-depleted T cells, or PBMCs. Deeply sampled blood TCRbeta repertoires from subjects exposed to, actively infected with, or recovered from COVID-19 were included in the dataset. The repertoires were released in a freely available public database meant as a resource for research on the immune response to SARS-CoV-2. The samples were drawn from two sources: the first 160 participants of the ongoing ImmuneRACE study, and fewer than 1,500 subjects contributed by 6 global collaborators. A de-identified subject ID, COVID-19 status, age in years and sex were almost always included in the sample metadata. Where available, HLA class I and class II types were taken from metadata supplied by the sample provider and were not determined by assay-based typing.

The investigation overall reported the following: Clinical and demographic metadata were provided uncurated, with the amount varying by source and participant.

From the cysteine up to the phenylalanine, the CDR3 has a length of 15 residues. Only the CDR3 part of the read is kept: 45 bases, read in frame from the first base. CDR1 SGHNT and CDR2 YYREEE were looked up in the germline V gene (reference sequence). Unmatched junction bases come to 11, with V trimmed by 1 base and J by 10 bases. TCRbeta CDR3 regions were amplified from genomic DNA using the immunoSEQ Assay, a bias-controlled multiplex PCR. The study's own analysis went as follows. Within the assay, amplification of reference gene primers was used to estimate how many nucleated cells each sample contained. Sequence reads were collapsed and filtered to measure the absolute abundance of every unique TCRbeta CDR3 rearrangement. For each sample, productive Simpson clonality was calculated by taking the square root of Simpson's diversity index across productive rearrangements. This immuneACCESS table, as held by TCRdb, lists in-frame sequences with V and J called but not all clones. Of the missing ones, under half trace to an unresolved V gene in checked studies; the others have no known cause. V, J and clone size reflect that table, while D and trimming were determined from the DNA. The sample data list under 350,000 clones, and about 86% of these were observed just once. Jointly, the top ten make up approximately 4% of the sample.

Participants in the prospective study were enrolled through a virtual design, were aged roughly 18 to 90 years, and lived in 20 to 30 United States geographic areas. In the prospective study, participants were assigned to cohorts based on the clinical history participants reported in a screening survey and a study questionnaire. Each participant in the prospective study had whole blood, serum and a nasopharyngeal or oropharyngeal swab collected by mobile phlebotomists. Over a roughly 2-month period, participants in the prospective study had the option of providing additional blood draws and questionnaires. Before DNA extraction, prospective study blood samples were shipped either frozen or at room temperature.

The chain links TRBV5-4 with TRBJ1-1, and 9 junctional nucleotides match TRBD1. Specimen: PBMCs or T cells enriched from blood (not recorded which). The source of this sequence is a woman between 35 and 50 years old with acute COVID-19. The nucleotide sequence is TGTGCCAGCAGCTTGTCAACGACAGGGGGTGATGGAGCTTTCTTT. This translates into CASSLSTTGGDGAFF.